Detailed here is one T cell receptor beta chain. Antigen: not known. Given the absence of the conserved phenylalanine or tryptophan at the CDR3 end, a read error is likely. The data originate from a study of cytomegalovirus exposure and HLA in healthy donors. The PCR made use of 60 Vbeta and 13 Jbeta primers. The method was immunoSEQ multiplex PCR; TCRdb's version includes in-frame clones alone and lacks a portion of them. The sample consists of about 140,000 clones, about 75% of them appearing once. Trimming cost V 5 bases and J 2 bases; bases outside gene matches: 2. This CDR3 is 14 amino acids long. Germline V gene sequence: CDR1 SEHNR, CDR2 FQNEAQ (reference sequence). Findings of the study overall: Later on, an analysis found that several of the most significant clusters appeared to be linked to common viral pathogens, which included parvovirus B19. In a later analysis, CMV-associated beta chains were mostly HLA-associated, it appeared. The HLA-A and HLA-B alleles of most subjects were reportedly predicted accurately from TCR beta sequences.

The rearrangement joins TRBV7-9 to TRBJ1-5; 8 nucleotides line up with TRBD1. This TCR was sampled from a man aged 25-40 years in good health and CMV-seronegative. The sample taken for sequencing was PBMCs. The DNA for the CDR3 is TGTGCCAGCAGCCAGACAGGGGGCAATCAGCCCCAGCATCTT. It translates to CASSQTGGNQPQHL.